A single sample gave rise to the 28 T cell receptor beta chains below, sequenced in a study of control samples from healthy donors and cancer patients. Libraries were prepared by immunoSEQ multiplex PCR; TCRdb keeps only in-frame clonotypes and omits some of them. The data show 170,000 or so clones, 90% to 95% seen once. Sequencing was carried out using blood. The receptors shown here come from a man aged 18 to 30 in good health.

The rearrangement joins TRBV27 to TRBJ2-3; 13 bases line up with TRBD2. The CDR3 runs 15 residues. With 5 bases clipped from V and 4 bases from J, the junction kept 3 bases outside the gene matches. The germline CDR1 and CDR2 sequences are MNHEY and SMNVEV (reference sequence). This CDR3 is CASSELAGGADTQYF. The DNA for the CDR3 is TGTGCCAGCAGTGAACTAGCGGGGGGGGCAGATACGCAGTATTTT.

This chain joins TRBV7-9 and TRBJ2-7; 8 bases map to TRBD2. The germline gives CDR1 SEHNR, CDR2 FQNEAQ (reference sequence). V was clipped by 6 bases and J by 2 bases; unmatched bases: 6. The CDR3 sequence is 14 residues long. In DNA form, the CDR3 reads TGTGCCAGCAGTTTGGCGGGGGGCACCTACGAGCAGTACTTC. Translated: CASSLAGGTYEQYF.

CDR3 nucleotide sequence: TGTGCCAGCTCAAGGGATTATGAGCAGTTCTTC. The encoded protein is CASSRDYEQFF. The chain is built from TRBV18 and TRBJ2-1; D ambiguous. The CDR3 is 11 residues long. V lost 5 bases and J lost 8, with 7 bases in between. Germline V gene data show CDR1 as KGHSH and CDR2 as LQKENI.

The CDR3 loop is CASSGWGLIYNEQFF. The DNA of the CDR3 is TGTGCCAGCAGCGGGTGGGGACTTATATACAATGAGCAGTTCTTC. The rearrangement links TRBV3-1 (or the pseudogene TRBV3-2) to TRBJ2-1, with D possibly matching TRBD2 (6 bases). This CDR3 spans 15 amino acids. Trimming removed 5 bases from V and 4 bases from J, with 15 bases in between. Germline values: CDR1 LGHDT, CDR2 YNNKEL (reference sequence).

This chain uses TRBV7-9 with TRBJ2-7, with no clear D. CDR1 is SEHNR, CDR2 FQNEAQ, per germline (reference sequence). V lost 3 bases, J lost 5 bases, and 14 bases lay in between. This CDR3 region has 14 residues. The CDR3 DNA is TGTGCCAGCAGCTTTCCGGGCCCCCTTAACGAGCAGTACTTC. It encodes CASSFPGPLNEQYF.

The chain couples TRBV9 to TRBJ2-1; no clear D. V lost 0 bases, J lost 4 bases, and 2 bases lay in between. Germline-derived CDR1 and CDR2 are SGDLS and YYNGEE. The CDR3 has 12 amino acids. As DNA, the CDR3 is TGTGCCAGCAGCGTAGAATACAATGAGCAGTTCTTC. Translation: CASSVEYNEQFF.

The gene calls are TRBV27 and TRBJ1-1, with unresolved D. The CDR3 totals 13 residues. Germline CDR1 reads MNHEY; CDR2 reads SMNVEV (reference sequence). The V and J ends lost 0 bases and 3 bases respectively, with 5 bases between them. CDR3 sequence: CASSLSFHTEAFF. DNA for the CDR3: TGTGCCAGCAGTTTATCATTCCACACTGAAGCTTTCTTT.

The chain employs TRBV7-8 and TRBJ2-3; 9 nucleotides line up with TRBD2. After removal of 3 bases from V and 0 bases from J, the junction contained 19 bases not matched to a gene. CDR3 length: 21 amino acids. Germline V gene lookup returns CDR1 SGHVS and CDR2 FQNEAQ. The CDR3 region is CASSFSLIAAGGFASTDTQYF. In DNA form, the CDR3 reads TGTGCCAGCAGCTTTTCCCTGATTGCGGCGGGGGGGTTTGCTAGCACAGATACGCAGTATTTT.

J is TRBJ2-4 and V is TRBV6-2 or TRBV6-3, with a possible D match to TRBD2 (6 bases). The V gene lost 0 bases and the J gene lost 2 bases, with 11 bases spanning the gap. In germline, CDR1 is MNHEY, CDR2 SVGEGT. There are 16 residues in the CDR3. The CDR3: CASSYSTAGTKNIQYF. CDR3 sequence (DNA): TGTGCCAGCAGTTACTCGACGGCGGGGACCAAAAACATTCAGTACTTC.

V and J are TRBV21-1 and TRBJ1-1. TRBV21-1 is a recognized pseudogene. This CDR3 comprises 13 residues. CDR3 nucleotide sequence: TGTGCCAGCCAGCGAGGGCCGAACACTGAAGCTTTCTTT. This gives the protein CASQRGPNTEAFF.

This clone is a singleton in its sample. V usage is TRBV2 and J usage is TRBJ2-7; D remains unclear. CDR1 SNHLY and CDR2 FYNNEI come from the germline V gene. The CDR3 extends over 12 amino acids. V was clipped by 7 bases and J by 6 bases, with 13 bases between them. The CDR3 is CASIRSSSEQYF. CDR3 sequence (DNA): TGTGCCAGCATACGTTCAAGTTCCGAGCAGTACTTC.

On this clone itself: The sample holds other DNA sequences that translate to the same CDR3. The gene calls are TRBV6-1 and TRBJ2-1; D unresolved. The CDR3 spans 11 residues. Germline V CDR1 and CDR2: MNHNS, SASEGT. V dropped 2 bases and J dropped 10 bases, with 6 bases sitting between them. DNA for the CDR3: TGTGCCAGCAGTGAACTGGGCGAGCAGTTCTTC. Translating it yields CASSELGEQFF.

The chain has TRBV5-6 and TRBJ2-3; 12 positions match TRBD1. Germline lookup yields CDR1 SGHDT and CDR2 YYEEEE. Trimming cost V 0 bases and J 8 bases; bases outside gene matches: 7. This CDR3 has 16 amino acids. The CDR3 reads CASSLGSGTGGSTQYF. CDR3 nucleotide sequence: TGTGCCAGCAGCTTGGGATCCGGGACAGGGGGCAGTACGCAGTATTTT.

The chain combines TRBV6-5 with TRBJ1-5; 10 nucleotides agree with TRBD1. V shed 6 bases, J shed 7 bases, and the junction held 9 bases outside the gene matches. The CDR3 spans 15 residues. From germline, CDR1 is MNHEY and CDR2 SVGAGI. Here the CDR3 DNA reads TGTGCCAGCAGCACGACAGGGGGCGTGAGACAGCCCCAGCATTTT. It yields the protein CASSTTGGVRQPQHF.

The chain recombines TRBV18 with TRBJ2-2; TRBD1 agrees at 11 bases. CDR3 length: 15 residues. V shed 4 bases, J shed 2 bases, and the junction held 0 bases outside the gene matches. Germline V gene lookup returns CDR1 KGHSH and CDR2 LQKENI. This chain's CDR3 is CASSRTGGNTGELFF. CDR3 nucleotides: TGTGCCAGCTCACGGACAGGGGGCAACACCGGGGAGCTGTTTTTT.

CDR3 sequence reads: CASSRPDGGRTGELFF. In DNA, the CDR3 is TGCGCCAGCAGCCGCCCCGACGGGGGGAGGACCGGGGAGCTGTTTTTT. V usage is TRBV4-1 and J usage is TRBJ2-2; 7 nucleotides align to TRBD2. Germline CDR1 is MGHRA and CDR2 is YSYEKL. V was pared by 4 bases and J by 5 bases, with 10 bases of the junction left unmatched. This CDR3 has 16 amino acids.

This chain connects TRBV27 to TRBJ2-3; D might be TRBD2 (7 bases). The V and J ends lost 5 bases and 8 bases respectively, with 11 bases between them. The CDR3 loop spans 12 amino acids. From germline, CDR1 is MNHEY and CDR2 SMNVEV (reference sequence). CDR3 DNA sequence: TGTGCCAGCAGTGGGGGGGCAGCTACGCAGTATTTT. It is translated as CASSGGAATQYF.

The V gene is TRBV5-1, the J gene TRBJ1-3; the D gene is possibly TRBD1 (5 bases). The CDR3 runs to 14 residues. Germline values: CDR1 SGHRS, CDR2 YFSETQ. The V gene lost 6 bases and the J gene lost 4 bases, with 14 bases spanning the gap. CDR3: CASTYGTQGNTIYF. The DNA for the CDR3 is TGCGCCAGCACCTACGGGACGCAAGGAAACACCATATATTTT. The full variable domain, completed using reference TRBV5-1 and TRBJ1-3, is KAGVTQTPRYLIKTRGQQVTLSCSPISGHRSVSWYQQTPGQGLQFLFEYFSETQRNKGNFPGRFSGRQFSNSRSEMNVSTLELGDSALYLCASTYGTQGNTIYFGEGSWLTVV.

As for this clone: The sample carries other DNA sequences with the same CDR3. V usage is TRBV6-1 and J usage is TRBJ1-5; 10 bases match TRBD1. Germline CDR1 is MNHNS and CDR2 is SASEGT. Trimming took 0 bases from V and 7 from J; bases not matched to a gene: 6. The CDR3 is made up of 16 amino acids. CDR3 loop: CASSEATGGEGQPQHF. As DNA, the CDR3 is TGTGCCAGCAGTGAAGCGACAGGGGGCGAGGGACAGCCCCAGCATTTT.

The chain combines TRBV28 with TRBJ1-2, with 7 nucleotides matching TRBD1. The CDR3 covers 13 residues. The ends lost 8 bases at V and 2 bases at J; junction bases unmatched: 5. Germline V gene lookup returns CDR1 MDHEN and CDR2 SYDVKM. CDR3 sequence (DNA): TGTGCCAGCCGCGGAGGGGGCAACTATGGCTACACCTTC. Translated, it gives CASRGGGNYGYTF.

J is TRBJ1-5 and V is TRBV2, with TRBD1 matching 10 bases. CDR1 and CDR2 (germline): SNHLY, FYNNEI. The J segment lost 8 bases and the V segment lost 1 base, leaving 8 bases of the junction unmatched. The CDR3 sequence is 16 residues long. This CDR3 is CASSEGDRGPLEPQHF. Here the CDR3 DNA reads TGTGCCAGCAGTGAAGGGGACAGGGGTCCCCTAGAGCCCCAGCATTTT.

The CDR3, as DNA: TGTGCCTGGAGTGTAGACAGGGGGCTCGCAACGGGTGGCTACACCTTC. Translation: CAWSVDRGLATGGYTF. The chain combines TRBV30 with TRBJ1-2, with 10 bases identical to TRBD1. The CDR3 covers 16 residues. Germline assignment: CDR1 GTSNPN and CDR2 SVGIG (reference sequence). Germline trimming cut 0 bases from V and 7 bases from J; bases unmatched to any gene: 11.

The V gene is TRBV18, the J gene TRBJ1-6; D is undetermined. This CDR3 spans 16 amino acids. Per the germline V gene, CDR1 is KGHSH and CDR2 is LQKENI. Trimming cost V 3 bases and J 0 bases, with 9 bases left between them. Here the CDR3 reads CASSPDGSSYNSPLHF. In DNA form, the CDR3 reads TGTGCCAGCTCACCCGACGGGAGCTCCTATAATTCACCCCTCCACTTT.

This chain uses TRBV19 with TRBJ2-7; either TRBD1 or TRBD2 may supply D (6 bases each). V was trimmed by 3 bases and J by 2 bases, leaving 14 bases between them. Germline lookup yields CDR1 LNHDA and CDR2 SQIVND (reference sequence). The CDR3 extends over 15 amino acids. CDR3: CASSIGGLGAYEQYF. CDR3 DNA sequence: TGTGCCAGTAGTATTGGGGGGCTCGGCGCCTACGAGCAGTACTTC.

The V call is TRBV3-1 (or the pseudogene TRBV3-2), the J call TRBJ1-1; no clear D gene. The CDR3 has 12 amino acids. Trimming stripped 4 bases from V and 4 bases from J, with 7 bases between. Germline-derived CDR1 and CDR2 are LGHDT and YNNKEL (reference sequence). CDR3: CASSPRGTEAFF. CDR3 nucleotide sequence: TGTGCCAGCAGCCCTCGGGGCACTGAAGCTTTCTTT.

The DNA for the CDR3 is TGTGCCATCAGTGAGTCAACTCCCTATACGCAGTATTTT. This sequence encodes CAISESTPYTQYF. This chain uses TRBV10-3 with TRBJ2-3, with D hard to call. Looked up from germline, CDR1 is ENHRY and CDR2 is SYGVKD. The V and J ends lost 0 bases and 7 bases respectively, with 8 bases between them. This CDR3 has 13 residues.

The rearrangement links TRBV7-8 to TRBJ2-7; the D is unclear. Per the germline V gene, CDR1 is SGHVS and CDR2 is FQNEAQ. This CDR3 comprises 13 residues. Trimming cost V 1 base and J 3 bases, with 7 bases left between them. CDR3 amino acids: CASSLGRSYEQYF. CDR3 DNA sequence: TGTGCCAGCAGCTTAGGTCGGAGCTACGAGCAGTACTTC.

The J gene is TRBJ1-1, the V gene TRBV27; no definite D call. Trimming took off 5 bases at V and 4 bases at J, with 17 bases between the two ends. In germline, CDR1 is MNHEY, CDR2 SMNVEV (reference sequence). This CDR3 contains 15 residues. CDR3 loop: CASSPLDRGPTEAFF. The CDR3 DNA reads TGTGCCAGCAGTCCCCTGGACCGTGGGCCCACTGAAGCTTTCTTT.